The 2 T cell receptor beta chains reported below all come from one sample, sequenced in a study of blood T cells in healthy people across ages. Through a sample-barcoded 5' primer and a J-beta primer mix, a second PCR was run for roughly 7 to 11 cycles. TCRdb recomputed calls from the 5' RACE reads with MiXCR, one row per CDR3 protein. Here the sample spans about 900,000 distinct CDR3 sequences, roughly 60% being singletons. The source material was blood. Receptors originate from a man aged 25 to 40 in good health.

The rearrangement links TRBV7-2 to TRBJ2-7; TRBD2 is a possible D gene (6 bases). The CDR3 sequence is 14 residues long. V lost 6 bases, J lost 4 bases, and 16 bases lay in between. In germline, CDR1 is SGHTA, CDR2 FQGNSA. The CDR3 protein is CASRSGGGGYEQYF. The CDR3 bases are TGTGCCAGCAGATCCGGGGGAGGCGGATACGAGCAGTACTTC.

The chain has TRBV30 and TRBJ2-5; 12 bases are shared with TRBD2. The end of the DNA fits TRBJ2-7 better, so the J call may be wrong. The CDR3 consists of 15 residues. The germline V gene has CDR1 GTSNPN and CDR2 SVGIG (reference sequence). The CDR3 region is CAWSPGGLAGYEQYF. The CDR3 region has the DNA TGTGCCTGGAGTCCAGGGGGACTAGCGGGCTACGAGCAGTACTTC.